The 22 T cell receptor beta chains below were found in one sample sequenced in a study of cytomegalovirus exposure and HLA in healthy donors (dated by TCRdb to 2015 to 2018). Receptors were amplified or captured by the immunoSEQ multiplex PCR assay. The multiplex PCR relied on a mix of 60 forward primers for TCR Vbeta segments and 13 reverse primers for TCR Jbeta segments. In TCRdb, the immuneACCESS table is reduced to in-frame sequences with V and J assigned. These tables do not hold every clone; where another copy was compared, an unresolved V gene accounts for under half, and the others remain unexplained. For this sample the table gives more than 80,000 clones, of which roughly four fifths were detected only once. In total, the top ten clones hold more than 1.5% of the sample. The material sequenced was PBMCs. Source of these receptors: a man between 45 and 60 years old in good health and CMV-seronegative.

This chain joins TRBV7-6 and TRBJ2-2; TRBD1 aligns across 11 bases. Germline V gives CDR1 SGHVS, CDR2 FNYEAQ. J lost 1 base, V lost 5 bases, and 3 bases had no gene match. The CDR3 has 16 residues. CDR3 region: CASSQGTGGNTGELFF. The DNA of the CDR3 is TGTGCCAGCAGCCAGGGGACAGGGGGGAACACCGGGGAGCTGTTTTTT.

V usage is TRBV19 and J usage is TRBJ2-7; 7 positions match TRBD1. This CDR3 has 10 amino acids. V lost 8 bases to trimming and J lost 6 bases; unmatched junction nucleotides: 1. CDR1 is LNHDA and CDR2 is SQIVND in the germline V gene (reference sequence). CDR3: CASGTVEQYF. CDR3 coding DNA: TGTGCCAGTGGGACAGTCGAGCAGTACTTC.

This clone was observed a few times. The CDR3 sequence is CASSLVSVNEQFF. For the CDR3, the DNA is TGTGCCAGCAGCTTAGTTTCCGTTAATGAGCAGTTCTTC. V usage is TRBV7-2 and J usage is TRBJ2-1; D remains ambiguous. The CDR3 sequence is 13 residues long. The ends were cut back, 1 base at V and 7 bases at J, with 8 bases in the middle. CDR1 is SGHTA, CDR2 FQGNSA, per germline.

This clone was recorded once. The chain has TRBV6-6 and TRBJ2-5; TRBD1 might be the D (5 bases). From germline, CDR1 is MNHNY and CDR2 SVGAGI (reference sequence). V lost 6 bases and J 10 bases, leaving 18 bases between the germline ends. The CDR3 is 13 amino acids. The chain's CDR3 is CASRSTVPGFQYF. The CDR3 nucleotides are TGTGCCAGCAGGTCGACAGTGCCTGGGTTCCAGTACTTC.

This sequence joins TRBV6-6 and TRBJ2-1; TRBD1 matches at 8 bases. The CDR3 has 13 amino acids. V trimming: 10 bases; J trimming: 7 bases; junction bases outside the gene matches: 9. CDR1 is MNHNY and CDR2 is SVGAGI in the germline V gene (reference sequence). The CDR3 reads CATGWTGRNEQFF. The CDR3 nucleotides read TGTGCCACCGGGTGGACAGGGAGGAATGAGCAGTTCTTC.

The chain couples TRBV5-1 to TRBJ1-4; weak D call: TRBD1 (6 bases). Between the trimmed V and J ends, which lost 3 bases and 6 bases, there was a span of 12 bases. This CDR3 region has 14 residues. The germline V gene has CDR1 SGHRS and CDR2 YFSETQ. The chain's CDR3 is CASSSTGPHEKLFF. In DNA, the CDR3 is TGCGCCAGCAGCTCGACAGGACCTCATGAAAAACTGTTTTTT.

The chain joins TRBV6-5 to TRBJ1-2, with D tentatively TRBD1 (5 bases). Germline CDR1 is MNHEY and CDR2 is SVGAGI. V lost 0 bases and J lost 7, with 15 bases in between. The CDR3 has 15 residues. The CDR3 DNA follows: TGTGCCAGCAGTTACTCCTCCGGGACTCGAGGTGGCTACACCTTC. Translation gives CASSYSSGTRGGYTF.

The chain combines TRBV5-1 with TRBJ1-2; 8 positions match TRBD1. Unmatched junction bases numbered 12, after V lost 7 bases and J lost 4 bases. The CDR3 contains 15 residues. Germline V gene sequence: CDR1 SGHRS, CDR2 YFSETQ. CDR3 sequence reads: CASRVPGQEAYGYTF. The DNA for the CDR3 is TGCGCCAGCCGGGTACCGGGACAGGAGGCCTATGGCTACACCTTC.

CDR3 in DNA: TGTGCCAGCAGCCCACCCCGGACAGTCAGAGGGTTAAACTATGGCTACACCTTC. This sequence encodes CASSPPRTVRGLNYGYTF. V gene TRBV11-2 combines with J gene TRBJ1-2, with a weak D call TRBD1 (6 bases). Per germline, CDR1 SGHAT and CDR2 FQNNGV. Deletions cut 5 bases from V and 2 bases from J, with 24 bases between. This CDR3 spans 18 amino acids. The full variable domain, with the rest looked up from reference TRBV11-2 and TRBJ1-2, is EAGVAQSPRYKIIEKRQSVAFWCNPISGHATLYWYQQILGQGPKLLIQFQNNGVVDDSQLPKDRFSAERLKGVDSTLKIQPAKLEDSAVYLCASSPPRTVRGLNYGYTFGSGTRLTVV.

The gene calls are TRBV5-6 and TRBJ2-7, with TRBD1 matching 7 bases. The CDR3 spans 13 residues. V lost 3 bases, J lost 5 bases, and 5 bases stayed unmatched. Germline V CDR1 and CDR2: SGHDT, YYEEEE. The CDR3 nucleotides are TGTGCCAGCAGCTGGGACAGCCAAAACGAGCAGTACGTC. Its protein product is CASSWDSQNEQYV.

The chain employs TRBV15 and TRBJ1-1; TRBD1 matches 7 bases. CDR1 LNHNV and CDR2 YYDKDF come from the germline V gene (reference sequence). V was pared by 3 bases and J by 1 base, with 2 bases of the junction left unmatched. The CDR3 extends over 14 amino acids. The CDR3 nucleotides are TGTGCCACCAGCAGCGGACAGGCGAACACTGAAGCTTTCTTT. Residues: CATSSGQANTEAFF.

The chain joins TRBV27 to TRBJ2-5; 9 positions agree with TRBD2. The V gene end was trimmed by 7 bases and the J gene end by 1 base; junction bases not matched to a gene: 7. CDR1 and CDR2 from the germline V gene are MNHEY and SMNVEV (reference sequence). This CDR3 spans 15 amino acids. The CDR3 DNA reads as TGTGCCAGCAAAGGACTAGCGACAATCCAAGAGACCCAGTACTTC. Translating it yields CASKGLATIQETQYF.

The genes are TRBV11-2 and TRBJ1-1; 7 positions agree with TRBD1. The CDR3 is 14 amino acids. The junction had 7 bases not matched to a gene; V was cut back by 3 bases and J by 6 bases. CDR1 is SGHAT and CDR2 is FQNNGV in the germline V gene. Here the CDR3 reads CASSFTGEVAEAFF. The DNA for the CDR3 is TGTGCCAGCAGCTTTACAGGGGAGGTGGCTGAAGCTTTCTTT.

The chain combines TRBV9 with TRBJ1-3; 11 bases are a match to TRBD1. This CDR3 is 16 amino acids long. The J segment lost 2 bases and the V segment lost 4 bases, leaving 5 bases of the junction unmatched. Germline assignment: CDR1 SGDLS and CDR2 YYNGEE. Here the CDR3 DNA reads TGTGCCAGCAGCCCACGGGACAGGGGGGCTGGAAACACCATATATTTT. Translated, it gives CASSPRDRGAGNTIYF.

This chain connects TRBV5-4 to TRBJ1-4; the D is unclear. V lost 7 bases, J lost 2 bases, and 9 bases lay in between. Germline CDR1 is SGHNT and CDR2 is YYREEE (reference sequence). The CDR3 loop spans 13 amino acids. The CDR3 protein is CASADSTNEKLFF. In DNA form, the CDR3 reads TGTGCCAGCGCGGACTCTACTAATGAAAAACTGTTTTTT.

The chain recombines TRBV9 with TRBJ2-7; 8 bases match TRBD2. CDR3 length: 14 residues. V shed 4 bases and J 4 bases; nucleotides not matched to a gene: 7. Germline V lookup: CDR1 SGDLS, CDR2 YYNGEE. CDR3 amino acids: CASSKAGGGYEQYF. DNA of the CDR3: TGTGCCAGCAGCAAGGCCGGGGGGGGTTACGAGCAGTACTTC.

The chain combines TRBV6-1 with TRBJ2-6; D is unresolved. Per the germline V gene, CDR1 is MNHNS and CDR2 is SASEGT. V was clipped by 4 bases and J by 0 bases, with 10 bases between them. The CDR3 loop spans 16 amino acids. CDR3 sequence reads: CASSGGYNSGANVLTF. In DNA form, the CDR3 reads TGTGCCAGCAGTGGCGGATATAACTCTGGGGCCAACGTCCTGACTTTC.

The rearrangement uses TRBV7-6 and TRBJ2-1; TRBD2 agrees at 8 bases. Germline values: CDR1 SGHVS, CDR2 FNYEAQ. J was trimmed by 3 bases and V by 1 base; bases with no gene match: 5. This CDR3 spans 16 amino acids. The CDR3 sequence: CASSLGVLAVYNEQFF. DNA of the CDR3: TGTGCCAGCAGCTTAGGGGTACTAGCGGTCTACAATGAGCAGTTCTTC.

The V call is TRBV6-1, the J call TRBJ1-5; 9 nucleotides match TRBD1. The CDR3 has 15 amino acids. Unmatched junction bases numbered 10, after V lost 7 bases and J lost 6 bases. Germline V gene lookup returns CDR1 MNHNS and CDR2 SASEGT. The CDR3 reads CASIARDRAGQPQHF. In nucleotides, the CDR3 is TGTGCCAGCATCGCCCGGGACAGGGCAGGTCAGCCCCAGCATTTT.

V usage is TRBV30 and J usage is TRBJ2-6; 9 positions agree with TRBD1. This CDR3 has 17 residues. Losses at the gene ends were 8 bases for V and 3 bases for J; bases not matched to a gene: 14. Germline loops: CDR1 GTSNPN, CDR2 SVGIG (reference sequence). The CDR3 region is CAGGGRQGVGGANVLTF. In DNA, the CDR3 is TGTGCCGGGGGGGGGAGACAGGGGGTTGGTGGGGCCAACGTCCTGACTTTC.

The CDR3 coding sequence is TGTGCCAGCAGTTTAGGGGACCCTCGTCGCGGGAAGGCCCCCAAAGAAAAACTGTTTTTT. Its protein is CASSLGDPRRGKAPKEKLFF. The chain uses TRBV27 and TRBJ1-4; possible D gene TRBD1, 5 bases. Germline values: CDR1 MNHEY, CDR2 SMNVEV (reference sequence). Trimming took off 2 bases at V and 8 bases at J, with 30 bases between the two ends. This CDR3 region has 20 residues. Drawing the rest from reference TRBV27 and TRBJ1-4, the complete variable domain is EAQVTQNPRYLITVTGKKLTVTCSQNMNHEYMSWYRQDPGLGLRQIYYSMNVEVTDKGDVPEGYKVSRKEKRNFPLILESPSPNQTSLYFCASSLGDPRRGKAPKEKLFFGSGTQLSVL.

In this sample, this clone turned up once. Relative to the germline gene, one junction end is altered; a read error may explain this. In the same sample, other DNA sequences code for this CDR3. This sequence joins TRBV7-9 and TRBJ1-1; TRBD1 might be the D (5 bases). From germline, CDR1 is SEHNR and CDR2 FQNEAQ (reference sequence). This CDR3 region has 15 residues. The CDR3 is CALRDNRFGNTEAFF. In DNA form, the CDR3 reads TGCGCCCTAAGAGATAACAGGTTCGGGAACACTGAAGCTTTCTTT.